One and the same sample provided the 20 T cell receptor beta chains below, sequenced in a study of identical twins. One entry per CDR3 protein results from TCRdb running MiXCR on the 5' RACE reads. Here the sample spans roughly 710,000 distinct CDR3 sequences, 5.5% to 6.5% being singletons. Input material: naive T cells sorted from blood. The receptor source for this set is a man between 18 and 29 years old in good health.

This clonotype came up many times. V usage is TRBV4-2 and J usage is TRBJ2-4; TRBD2 matches at 7 bases. The germline gives CDR1 LGHNA, CDR2 YNFKEQ. With 2 bases clipped from V and 7 bases from J, the junction kept 5 bases outside the gene matches. CDR3 length: 14 amino acids. Written as DNA, the CDR3 is TGTGCCAGCAGCCAAACCGGGGGGAGGAACATTCAGTACTTC. It encodes CASSQTGGRNIQYF.

This clonotype showed up many times. The chain couples TRBV29-1 to TRBJ2-5; TRBD1 aligns across 8 bases. V trimming: 2 bases; J trimming: 2 bases; junction bases outside the gene matches: 7. Germline CDR1 SQVTM, CDR2 ANQGSEA. This CDR3 contains 15 residues. CDR3 nucleotides: TGCAGCGTTGAACCCCGGGACAGGCCACAAGAGACCCAGTACTTC. Translating it yields CSVEPRDRPQETQYF. Together with reference TRBV29-1 and TRBJ2-5, the CDR3 gives the full variable domain: SAVISQKPSRDICQRGTSLTIQCQVDSQVTMMFWYRQQPGQSLTLIATANQGSEATYESGFVIDKFPISRPNLTFSTLTVSNMSPEDSSIYLCSVEPRDRPQETQYFGPGTRLLVL.

The gene calls are TRBV2 and TRBJ2-2; no definite D call. Looked up from germline, CDR1 is SNHLY and CDR2 is FYNNEI. There are 15 residues in the CDR3. V was clipped by 7 bases and J by 0 bases, with 12 bases between them. The CDR3 sequence is CASTRQIANTGELFF. In nucleotides, the CDR3 is TGTGCCAGCACCCGGCAGATCGCGAACACCGGGGAGCTGTTTTTT.

In its sample, this clonotype was seen many times. The chain couples TRBV20-1 to TRBJ2-1; unclear D gene. Trimming pared 5 bases from V and 4 bases from J, leaving 18 bases between. The CDR3 sequence is 15 residues long. Germline values: CDR1 DFQATT, CDR2 SNEGSKA (reference sequence). In nucleotides, the CDR3 is TGCAGTGCTTATCTTAGCTGGAGCAGGTACAATGAGCAGTTCTTC. Protein: CSAYLSWSRYNEQFF.

This clonotype has just a few counts. The genes are TRBV28 and TRBJ1-6; D is unclear. Trimming stripped 10 bases from V and 0 bases from J, with 10 bases between. The CDR3 totals 14 residues. From germline, CDR1 is MDHEN and CDR2 SYDVKM. The CDR3 nucleotides are TGTGCCACCGGCAAGAGCTCCTATAATTCACCCCTCCACTTT. Amino acids: CATGKSSYNSPLHF. The full variable domain, rest sourced from reference TRBV28 and TRBJ1-6, is DVKVTQSSRYLVKRTGEKVFLECVQDMDHENMFWYRQDPGLGLRLIYFSYDVKMKEKGDIPEGYSVSREKKERFSLILESASTNQTSMYLCATGKSSYNSPLHFGNGTRLTVT.

This clonotype was seen more than once but under ten times. This chain links TRBV20-1 with TRBJ2-7; TRBD1 matches at 10 bases. Germline CDR1 reads DFQATT; CDR2 reads SNEGSKA (reference sequence). This CDR3 contains 16 residues. The V and J ends lost 0 bases and 3 bases, in that order; junction bases with no gene match: 8. This chain's CDR3 is CSARDTGQGSGYEQYF. CDR3 bases: TGCAGTGCTAGAGATACGGGACAGGGGTCCGGCTACGAGCAGTACTTC.

This clonotype was recorded many times. V usage is TRBV5-1 and J usage is TRBJ1-5; D call uncertain. Germline V CDR1 and CDR2: SGHRS, YFSETQ. V dropped 0 bases and J dropped 0 bases, with 7 bases sitting between them. This CDR3 is built from 15 residues. This CDR3 is CASSLEGYSNQPQHF. The CDR3 nucleotides read TGCGCCAGCAGCTTGGAAGGGTATAGCAATCAGCCCCAGCATTTT.

The gene calls are TRBV28 and TRBJ2-4; D gene uncertain. The CDR3 has 18 amino acids. Trimming stripped 8 bases from V and 0 bases from J, with 23 bases between. Germline assignment: CDR1 MDHEN and CDR2 SYDVKM. The CDR3 bases are TGTGCCAGCTCAATTACCCGCCGGCTGGGGAAAGCCAAAAACATTCAGTACTTC. Its translation is CASSITRRLGKAKNIQYF. Looking up the rest from reference TRBV28 and TRBJ2-4 gives the full variable domain: DVKVTQSSRYLVKRTGEKVFLECVQDMDHENMFWYRQDPGLGLRLIYFSYDVKMKEKGDIPEGYSVSREKKERFSLILESASTNQTSMYLCASSITRRLGKAKNIQYFGAGTRLSVL.

This clonotype was observed a few times. The chain couples TRBV27 to TRBJ2-7; D ambiguous. CDR3 size: 14 residues. With 1 base removed from V and 4 bases from J, the gap between germline ends came to 11 bases. The germline V gene encodes CDR1 MNHEY and CDR2 SMNVEV (reference sequence). The CDR3 here is CASSLYGSEYEQYF. CDR3 nucleotides: TGTGCCAGCAGTTTATACGGCTCCGAGTACGAGCAGTACTTC.

This clonotype was found many times. The CDR3 sequence is CASSLDWGTSGNEQFF. The CDR3 bases are TGTGCCAGCAGCTTAGATTGGGGGACTAGCGGGAATGAGCAGTTCTTC. The chain combines TRBV11-2 with TRBJ2-1; 12 bases fit TRBD2. The V and J ends lost 0 bases and 7 bases, in that order; junction bases with no gene match: 4. Germline lookup yields CDR1 SGHAT and CDR2 FQNNGV. The CDR3 contains 16 residues. Full variable domain (missing parts from reference TRBV11-2 and TRBJ2-1): EAGVAQSPRYKIIEKRQSVAFWCNPISGHATLYWYQQILGQGPKLLIQFQNNGVVDDSQLPKDRFSAERLKGVDSTLKIQPAKLEDSAVYLCASSLDWGTSGNEQFFGPGTRLTVL.

This clonotype was picked up a small number of times. The chain carries TRBV7-9 and TRBJ2-3, with D unclear. Trimming left V 1 base short and J 4 bases short, with 6 bases between. Germline values: CDR1 SEHNR, CDR2 FQNEAQ (reference sequence). The CDR3 totals 13 residues. CDR3 loop: CASSLEMADTQYF. CDR3 sequence (DNA): TGTGCCAGCAGCTTAGAGATGGCAGATACGCAGTATTTT.

In its sample, this clonotype was seen many times. For the CDR3, the DNA is TGTGCCAGCAGCTTGTCTAGCGGGAGGGCCCTCCCACCGAATGAGCAGTTCTTC. This encodes CASSLSSGRALPPNEQFF. The chain joins TRBV5-5 to TRBJ2-1; TRBD2 matches 12 bases. The germline CDR1 and CDR2 sequences are SGHKS and YYEKEE (reference sequence). The CDR3 runs 18 residues. The J segment lost 7 bases and the V segment lost 1 base, leaving 12 bases of the junction unmatched.

At least ten counts were recorded for this clonotype. V is TRBV27 and J is TRBJ2-1, with 11 positions matching TRBD2. Germline CDR1 reads MNHEY; CDR2 reads SMNVEV (reference sequence). CDR3 length equals 15 residues. After removal of 6 bases from V and 5 bases from J, the junction contained 6 bases not matched to a gene. The CDR3 bases are TGTGCCAGCAGCCCCGGGACTAGCGGTAACAATGAGCAGTTCTTC. It translates to CASSPGTSGNNEQFF.

This clonotype was picked up a small number of times. The rearrangement links TRBV5-1 to TRBJ1-1; perhaps TRBD1 as D (5 bases). The CDR3 has 15 amino acids. The V gene lost 2 bases and the J gene lost 2 bases, with 13 bases spanning the gap. Germline CDR1 SGHRS, CDR2 YFSETQ. The CDR3 DNA follows: TGCGCCAGCAGCTTCGGCGACAGAGCAAACACTGAAGCTTTCTTT. Protein: CASSFGDRANTEAFF. The full variable domain, its missing parts supplied by reference TRBV5-1 and TRBJ1-1, is KAGVTQTPRYLIKTRGQQVTLSCSPISGHRSVSWYQQTPGQGLQFLFEYFSETQRNKGNFPGRFSGRQFSNSRSEMNVSTLELGDSALYLCASSFGDRANTEAFFGQGTRLTVV.

In its sample, this clonotype was seen many times. The chain couples TRBV28 to TRBJ2-4, with D perhaps matching TRBD1 (6 bases). This CDR3 contains 15 residues. Germline V CDR1 and CDR2: MDHEN, SYDVKM. Trimming took 5 bases from V and 1 from J, leaving 12 bases between them. Written as DNA, the CDR3 is TGTGCCAGCAGTAGACAGGTCTGGGCCAAAAACATTCAGTACTTC. Protein sequence: CASSRQVWAKNIQYF.

This clonotype was recorded many times. The CDR3 reads CASSQGAHPYEQYF. CDR3 bases: TGCGCCAGCAGCCAAGGGGCACACCCCTACGAGCAGTACTTC. V gene TRBV4-3 combines with J gene TRBJ2-7; unclear D gene. The CDR3 is 14 amino acids. The germline V gene encodes CDR1 LGHNA and CDR2 YSLEER. Deletions cut 1 base from V and 2 bases from J, with 9 bases between.

This clonotype was picked up many times. The J gene is TRBJ2-1, the V gene TRBV12-5; 10 bases match TRBD2. Per germline, CDR1 LGHNT and CDR2 FRNRAP. The J segment lost 10 bases and the V segment lost 0 bases, leaving 0 bases of the junction unmatched. The CDR3 extends over 13 amino acids. The CDR3, as DNA: TGTGCTAGTGGTTTGGTACTAGCGGGAGAGCAGTTCTTC. Its translation is CASGLVLAGEQFF.

The rearrangement uses TRBV7-9 and TRBJ2-5; possible D gene TRBD2, 6 bases. Trimming took 1 base from V and 2 from J, leaving 14 bases between them. The CDR3 loop spans 16 amino acids. Germline V gene lookup returns CDR1 SEHNR and CDR2 FQNEAQ (reference sequence). The CDR3 DNA follows: TGTGCCAGCAGCTTAGGCCGCGGGGACGAACAAGAGACCCAGTACTTC. Translating gives CASSLGRGDEQETQYF. Complete variable domain (other parts from reference TRBV7-9 and TRBJ2-5): DTGVSQNPRHKITKRGQNVTFRCDPISEHNRLYWYRQTLGQGPEFLTYFQNEAQLEKSRLLSDRFSAERPKGSFSTLEIQRTEQGDSAMYLCASSLGRGDEQETQYFGPGTRLLVL.

This clonotype showed up many times. The rearrangement links TRBV2 to TRBJ2-5; D possibly corresponds to TRBD1 (5 bases). Trimming removed 6 bases at V and 1 base at J, with 12 bases between. This CDR3 region has 14 residues. Germline V CDR1 and CDR2: SNHLY, FYNNEI. In DNA, the CDR3 is TGTGCCAGCAGGTCATGGGGCGGCCAAGAGACCCAGTACTTC. Amino acid sequence: CASRSWGGQETQYF.

The genes are TRBV7-9 and TRBJ2-1; 8 bases match TRBD2. CDR1 and CDR2 from the germline V gene are SEHNR and FQNEAQ (reference sequence). Unmatched junction bases numbered 7, after V lost 3 bases and J lost 0 bases. The CDR3 spans 17 residues. CDR3 bases: TGTGCCAGCAGCTTTTCCTTGCGGGGGGTCTCCTACAATGAGCAGTTCTTC. It codes for CASSFSLRGVSYNEQFF.